The 18 T cell receptor beta chains below come from one sample, sequenced in a study of blood T cell repertoires in COVID-19. Using immunoSEQ multiplex PCR, the repertoire was profiled, and TCRdb retains in-frame clones only, with some absent. The sample has a few hundred thousand clones, about 73% seen once. What was sequenced was peripheral blood. The receptors derive from an elderly woman with acute or convalescent COVID-19.

V gene TRBV7-9 combines with J gene TRBJ1-1; D remains unclear. The CDR3 runs 14 residues. The V gene's germline CDR1 is SEHNR and CDR2 FQNEAQ (reference sequence). V was shortened by 1 base and J by 3 bases, with 9 bases between the two germline ends. The CDR3 DNA reads TGTGCCAGCAGCTTAGTGCCGGGTTACACTGAAGCTTTCTTT. It translates to CASSLVPGYTEAFF.

The chain uses TRBV3-1 (or the pseudogene TRBV3-2) and TRBJ1-2; TRBD1 matches at 9 bases. After removal of 4 bases from V and 4 bases from J, the junction contained 4 bases not matched to a gene. The V gene's germline CDR1 is LGHDT and CDR2 YNNKEL (reference sequence). There are 14 residues in the CDR3. This CDR3 reads CASSRTGGVYGYTF. The CDR3 DNA reads as TGTGCCAGCAGCCGCACAGGGGGCGTCTATGGCTACACCTTC.

The V call is TRBV24-1, the J call TRBJ2-3, with 14 bases matching TRBD2. The CDR3 spans 16 residues. V shed 4 bases and J 5 bases; nucleotides not matched to a gene: 4. The V gene's germline CDR1 is KGHDR and CDR2 SFDVKD. The CDR3 is CATSDPGLAGGDTQYF. In DNA form, the CDR3 reads TGTGCCACCAGTGACCCAGGACTAGCGGGAGGAGATACGCAGTATTTT.

This clone was observed a handful of times. The chain links TRBV3-1 (or the pseudogene TRBV3-2) to TRBJ2-6; D call uncertain. The germline CDR1 and CDR2 sequences are LGHDT and YNNKEL (reference sequence). The CDR3 runs 14 residues. Trimming pared 3 bases from V and 1 base from J, leaving 4 bases between. The CDR3 DNA sequence: TGTGCCAGCAGCCAGACTTCTGGGGCCAACGTCCTGACTTTC. Residues: CASSQTSGANVLTF.

V usage is TRBV4-1 and J usage is TRBJ2-7; 8 positions agree with TRBD1. The CDR3 is made up of 16 amino acids. Germline values: CDR1 MGHRA, CDR2 YSYEKL. Trimming removed 1 base from V and 3 bases from J; junction bases left unmatched: 8. CDR3 residues: CASSQVTGQGLYEQYF. DNA for the CDR3: TGCGCCAGCAGCCAAGTCACCGGACAGGGTCTCTACGAGCAGTACTTC.

This sequence joins TRBV7-9 and TRBJ2-2, with D perhaps matching TRBD1 (5 bases). Germline-derived CDR1 and CDR2 are SEHNR and FQNEAQ (reference sequence). There are 18 residues in the CDR3. With 1 base removed from V and 1 base from J, the gap between germline ends came to 16 bases. The CDR3 DNA is TGTGCCAGCAGCTTAGTTTTCGCGGCAGGGAAGAACACCGGGGAGCTGTTTTTT. This encodes CASSLVFAAGKNTGELFF.

This clone was seen a handful of times. V and J are TRBV19 and TRBJ1-5, with D perhaps TRBD1 (5 bases). V was shortened by 2 bases and J by 5 bases, with 10 bases between the two germline ends. Germline V gene lookup returns CDR1 LNHDA and CDR2 SQIVND (reference sequence). The CDR3 is 14 residues long. In DNA, the CDR3 is TGTGCCAGTAGTATACCGGGGGATCATCAGCCCCAGCATTTT. Residues: CASSIPGDHQPQHF. Based on the CDR3 plus reference TRBV19 and TRBJ1-5, the full variable domain is DGGITQSPKYLFRKEGQNVTLSCEQNLNHDAMYWYRQDPGQGLRLIYYSQIVNDFQKGDIAEGYSVSREKKESFPLTVTSAQKNPTAFYLCASSIPGDHQPQHFGDGTRLSIL.

This sequence joins TRBV6-5 and TRBJ1-1; TRBD1 agrees at 11 bases. Germline CDR1 and CDR2: MNHEY and SVGAGI. V dropped 8 bases and J dropped 4; count of bases not matched to a gene: 9. This CDR3 has 15 residues. Written as DNA, the CDR3 is TGTGCCAGCTTTAGGACAGGGGGCGCGGGCACTGAAGCTTTCTTT. It codes for CASFRTGGAGTEAFF.

The V gene is TRBV5-1, the J gene TRBJ1-1, with 7 bases lining up with TRBD1. J lost 1 base, V lost 2 bases, and 2 bases had no gene match. CDR1 SGHRS and CDR2 YFSETQ come from the germline V gene. The CDR3 contains 14 residues. CDR3 protein: CASSLGDRNTEAFF. CDR3 DNA: TGCGCCAGCAGCTTAGGGGACAGGAACACTGAAGCTTTCTTT.

Concerning this clone: A read error may produce the germline difference seen at one junction end. The chain combines TRBV9 with TRBJ2-1; 8 bases are a match to TRBD2. The CDR3 sequence is 13 residues long. Germline V gene sequence: CDR1 SGDLS, CDR2 YYNGEE. CDR3 amino acids: CASGVAGYNEQFF. The CDR3 bases are TGTGCCAGCGGCGTAGCGGGATACAATGAGCAGTTCTTC.

This clone was counted many times. The chain is built from TRBV25-1 and TRBJ2-7; D remains ambiguous. The CDR3 has 13 amino acids. Trimming removed 6 bases at V and 3 bases at J, with 12 bases between. The V gene's germline CDR1 is MGHDK and CDR2 SYGVNS. As DNA, the CDR3 is TGTGCCAGCAGGGCCTCTGCTAGCTACGAGCAGTACTTC. This encodes CASRASASYEQYF.

The V and J genes are TRBV25-1 and TRBJ2-7; maybe TRBD2 (6 bases). Germline V lookup: CDR1 MGHDK, CDR2 SYGVNS. V lost 4 bases to trimming and J lost 4 bases, with 8 bases between them. This CDR3 region has 12 residues. The CDR3 nucleotides are TGTGCCAGCAGTGGGGGGGTTTACGAGCAGTACTTC. Protein product: CASSGGVYEQYF.

This clone was counted a few times. This chain joins TRBV3-1 (or the pseudogene TRBV3-2) and TRBJ2-5; the D is unclear. Germline CDR1 LGHDT, CDR2 YNNKEL (reference sequence). CDR3 size: 12 residues. With 5 bases removed from V and 0 bases from J, the gap between germline ends came to 4 bases. The CDR3, as DNA: TGTGCCAGCAGCTCCAACCAAGAGACCCAGTACTTC. Translation gives CASSSNQETQYF.

This clone was counted a single time. The chain couples TRBV19 to TRBJ1-1, with D perhaps TRBD1 (6 bases). The V end was cut by 5 bases, the J end by 5 bases, with 18 bases between. The CDR3 runs to 15 residues. Germline CDR1 and CDR2: LNHDA and SQIVND (reference sequence). The CDR3 region is CASSVLSQGRTEAFF. CDR3 in DNA: TGTGCCAGTAGTGTCTTGTCACAGGGACGGACTGAAGCTTTCTTT.

The chain carries TRBV6-6 and TRBJ1-5, with 8 bases that match TRBD1. Germline values: CDR1 MNHNY, CDR2 SVGAGI (reference sequence). V lost 7 bases to trimming and J lost 5 bases; unmatched junction nucleotides: 10. The CDR3 spans 15 residues. The DNA for the CDR3 is TGTGCCAGCACCAGGACAGGGAAAGGGGATCAGCCCCAGCATTTT. The encoded protein is CASTRTGKGDQPQHF.

As DNA, the CDR3 is TGTGCCAGCAGGACAGACCGTAATTCACCCCTCCACTTT. It translates to CASRTDRNSPLHF. The J gene is TRBJ1-6, the V gene TRBV6-5; D possibly corresponds to TRBD1 (5 bases). The germline V and J ends were trimmed by 6 bases and 6 bases, with 9 bases remaining between them. The V gene's germline CDR1 is MNHEY and CDR2 SVGAGI. The CDR3 sequence is 13 residues long.

The rearrangement joins TRBV5-5 to TRBJ2-3; the match to TRBD2 covers 15 bases. V lost 4 bases to trimming and J lost 0 bases; unmatched junction nucleotides: 12. CDR3 length: 20 residues. Germline CDR1 SGHKS, CDR2 YYEKEE (reference sequence). The chain's CDR3 is CASSANPGLAGGASTDTQYF. DNA of the CDR3: TGTGCCAGCAGCGCGAATCCGGGACTAGCGGGGGGTGCTAGCACAGATACGCAGTATTTT.

The chain links TRBV4-1 to TRBJ1-1; 9 nucleotides agree with TRBD1. The V gene's germline CDR1 is MGHRA and CDR2 YSYEKL. There are 14 residues in the CDR3. V shed 5 bases and J 4 bases; nucleotides not matched to a gene: 5. The CDR3 reads CASSLGQGFTEAFF. The CDR3 DNA reads TGCGCCAGCAGCTTAGGACAGGGGTTCACTGAAGCTTTCTTT.